This note documents a single TCR beta chain sequence. Recent vaccinations or acute infections were absent in the healthy HIV-negative adult donors. Sequencing was performed with immunoSEQ multiplex PCR; in TCRdb, only in-frame clones are kept and a portion is missing. The table has roughly 1.4 million clones, just under 99% seen once. The data derive from a study of shared clonotypes between healthy human individuals. Across the whole study: Donor ages ranged 18 to 49 years: a couple of women, a few men.

With 5 bases removed from V and 2 bases from J, the gap between germline ends came to 12 bases. The germline CDR1 and CDR2 sequences are LNHDA and SQIVND (reference sequence). This CDR3 has 14 amino acids. The chain has TRBV19 and TRBJ1-2; D unresolved. The sequenced material came from naive CD4+ T cells sorted from blood. As for subset: CD45RA+ positively selected. The TCR originated in a man aged 30 to 45 in good health. CDR3 region: CASSYLRGNYGYTF. DNA for the CDR3: TGTGCCAGTAGTTATCTTCGCGGGAACTATGGCTACACCTTC.